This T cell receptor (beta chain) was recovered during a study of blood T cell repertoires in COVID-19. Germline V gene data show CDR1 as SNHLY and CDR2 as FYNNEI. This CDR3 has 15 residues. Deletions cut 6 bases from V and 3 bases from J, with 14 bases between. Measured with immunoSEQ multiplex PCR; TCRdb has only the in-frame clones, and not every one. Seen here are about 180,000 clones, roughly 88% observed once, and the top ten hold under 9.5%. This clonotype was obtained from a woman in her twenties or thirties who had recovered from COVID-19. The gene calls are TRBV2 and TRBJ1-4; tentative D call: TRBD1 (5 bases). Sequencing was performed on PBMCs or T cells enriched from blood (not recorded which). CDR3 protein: CASSVRQSANEKLFF. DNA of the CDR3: TGTGCCAGCAGCGTTAGACAGTCCGCTAATGAAAAACTGTTTTTT.